These 17 T cell receptor beta chains were all obtained from the same sample, sequenced in a study of beta chain features in type 1 diabetes. Study-level findings and limits: In all four CD4+ subsets, TCRB CDR3 length was significantly, moderately reduced in type 1 diabetes.

Their cognate antigens are unknown. Since all of the isolated RNA was reverse transcribed, expressed TCRB transcripts were what got sequenced. Using immunoSEQ multiplex PCR, the repertoire was profiled, and TCRdb retains in-frame clones only, with some absent. The sample shows a few hundred thousand clones, roughly 20% of them seen only once. Sequences were obtained from naive CD4+ T cells from blood. These receptors originate from a middle-aged woman with type 1 diabetes.

This clone was found a few times. Other DNA sequences within the sample encode an identical CDR3. The chain links TRBV7-2 to TRBJ2-5; D gene ambiguous. Trimming took 0 bases from V and 2 from J, leaving 4 bases between them. Germline loops: CDR1 SGHTA, CDR2 FQGNSA. The CDR3 extends over 13 amino acids. The CDR3 reads CASSLARQETQYF. Here the CDR3 DNA reads TGTGCCAGCAGCTTAGCGAGGCAAGAGACCCAGTACTTC.

The chain links TRBV9 to TRBJ1-4; 7 bases line up with TRBD1. From germline, CDR1 is SGDLS and CDR2 YYNGEE. V gave up 4 bases and J gave up 4 bases; unmatched junction bases: 7. The CDR3 covers 15 residues. The CDR3 DNA follows: TGTGCCAGCAGCTCACGACAGGGTGTTAATGAAAAACTGTTTTTT. It translates to CASSSRQGVNEKLFF.

The chain combines TRBV29-1 with TRBJ2-5; a possible D gene is TRBD2 (6 bases). Germline CDR1 and CDR2: SQVTM and ANQGSEA. The CDR3 sequence is 13 residues long. V lost 4 bases to trimming and J lost 4 bases, with 13 bases between them. CDR3 loop: CSVVAGPGETQYF. CDR3 sequence (DNA): TGCAGCGTTGTGGCGGGGCCTGGAGAGACCCAGTACTTC.

The chain links TRBV30 to TRBJ1-2; 7 bases are a match to TRBD1. Trimming at V came to 8 bases and at J to 4 bases, leaving 7 bases not matched to a gene. CDR1 and CDR2 (germline): GTSNPN, SVGIG (reference sequence). The CDR3 runs to 12 residues. The CDR3 sequence is CAARWDSYGYTF. The CDR3 bases are TGTGCCGCGAGGTGGGACAGCTATGGCTACACCTTC.

V gene TRBV7-3 combines with J gene TRBJ2-1, with TRBD2 matching over 13 bases. This CDR3 has 15 amino acids. Germline V gene lookup returns CDR1 SGHTA and CDR2 FQGTGA. V was clipped by 4 bases and J by 8 bases; unmatched bases: 5. This CDR3 is CASSSGTSGIYEQFF. CDR3 sequence (DNA): TGTGCCAGCAGCTCTGGGACTAGCGGGATCTATGAGCAGTTCTTC.

There are a few counts of this clone. This sequence joins TRBV7-2 and TRBJ2-7; possible D gene TRBD2, 6 bases. Germline loops: CDR1 SGHTA, CDR2 FQGNSA. This CDR3 has 15 residues. The V gene lost 7 bases and the J gene lost 0 bases, with 16 bases spanning the gap. The CDR3 DNA follows: TGTGCCAGCACCCCCTCTGCGGGAAGCTCCTACGAGCAGTACTTC. It translates to CASTPSAGSSYEQYF.

The J gene is TRBJ2-1, the V gene TRBV29-1, with a possible D match to TRBD1 (7 bases). V was trimmed by 8 bases and J by 4 bases, leaving 9 bases between them. This CDR3 region has 11 residues. Germline V gene sequence: CDR1 SQVTM, CDR2 ANQGSEA. CDR3 protein: CSSGGYNEQFF. CDR3 bases: TGCAGCTCAGGGGGGTACAATGAGCAGTTCTTC.

This chain joins TRBV19 and TRBJ2-7; TRBD1 matches 12 bases. V lost 5 bases, J lost 6 bases, and 11 bases stayed unmatched. This CDR3 is 16 amino acids long. Germline V lookup: CDR1 LNHDA, CDR2 SQIVND (reference sequence). CDR3 DNA: TGTGCCAGTAGTGCCCCCGGGACAGGGGGCTTCGCCGAGCAGTACTTC. As protein: CASSAPGTGGFAEQYF.

This clone has only a few counts. The chain carries TRBV29-1 and TRBJ1-5; D is possibly TRBD1 (5 bases). The length of the CDR3 is 13 residues. Trimming stripped 4 bases from V and 5 bases from J, with 12 bases between. Germline V gene sequence: CDR1 SQVTM, CDR2 ANQGSEA. CDR3 sequence: CSVAGDGYQPQHF. As DNA, the CDR3 is TGCAGCGTTGCGGGGGATGGTTATCAGCCCCAGCATTTT.

The rearrangement joins TRBV6-5 to TRBJ1-1; 7 bases agree with TRBD1. The CDR3 runs to 12 residues. Germline lookup yields CDR1 MNHEY and CDR2 SVGAGI. V shed 6 bases and J 6 bases; nucleotides not matched to a gene: 4. CDR3 loop: CASRSGTAEAFF. In DNA, the CDR3 is TGTGCCAGCAGGTCCGGGACAGCTGAAGCTTTCTTT.

This sequence joins TRBV18 and TRBJ2-5, with D hard to call. CDR1 KGHSH and CDR2 LQKENI come from the germline V gene. V was trimmed by 5 bases and J by 5 bases, leaving 12 bases between them. This CDR3 contains 13 residues. The DNA of the CDR3 is TGTGCCAGCTCAGTTACCGTCAGGGAGACCCAGTACTTC. Its protein product is CASSVTVRETQYF.

The table lists this clone with a few counts. Other DNA sequences of this sample code for an identical CDR3. The rearrangement uses TRBV9 and TRBJ2-1; weak D call: TRBD2 (5 bases). Trimming shortened V by 0 bases and J by 0 bases, and 7 bases separated the two germline ends. The CDR3 is 15 amino acids. Germline lookup yields CDR1 SGDLS and CDR2 YYNGEE. In DNA form, the CDR3 reads TGTGCCAGCAGCGTAGTGGCGGGCTCCTACAATGAGCAGTTCTTC. Protein: CASSVVAGSYNEQFF.

This clone was found a few times. V and J are TRBV19 and TRBJ1-5; D is uncertain. Per the germline V gene, CDR1 is LNHDA and CDR2 is SQIVND (reference sequence). There are 14 residues in the CDR3. Trimming shortened V by 8 bases and J by 0 bases, and 11 bases separated the two germline ends. CDR3 amino acids: CASVSQSSNQPQHF. For the CDR3, the DNA is TGTGCCAGTGTTTCACAAAGTAGCAATCAGCCCCAGCATTTT. Full variable domain (remainder filled in from reference TRBV19 and TRBJ1-5): DGGITQSPKYLFRKEGQNVTLSCEQNLNHDAMYWYRQDPGQGLRLIYYSQIVNDFQKGDIAEGYSVSREKKESFPLTVTSAQKNPTAFYLCASVSQSSNQPQHFGDGTRLSIL.

This clone was recorded once. The chain combines TRBV9 with TRBJ2-1, with D uncertain. This CDR3 region has 14 residues. V lost 0 bases to trimming and J lost 6 bases, with 10 bases between them. CDR1 and CDR2 from the germline V gene are SGDLS and YYNGEE. The CDR3 bases are TGTGCCAGCAGCGTAGCTGCGGCTAGCAATGAGCAGTTCTTC. It specifies CASSVAAASNEQFF.

There are a few counts of this clone. The chain couples TRBV21-1 to TRBJ2-2; TRBD1, as called in the table, went unchecked against the DNA. TRBV21-1 is described as a pseudogene. This CDR3 comprises 17 residues. This chain's CDR3 is CASRLSGQGGNTGELFF. CDR3 DNA sequence: TGTGCCAGCAGGCTATCTGGACAGGGAGGGAACACCGGGGAGCTGTTTTTT.

This clone was picked up a small number of times. Other nucleotide sequences from this sample produce the same CDR3. The chain has TRBV20-1 and TRBJ2-5; D uncertain. V lost 3 bases to trimming and J lost 5 bases, with 4 bases between them. In germline, CDR1 is DFQATT, CDR2 SNEGSKA (reference sequence). The CDR3 loop spans 10 amino acids. The CDR3 spells CSASGETQYF. The CDR3 bases are TGCAGTGCTAGCGGGGAGACCCAGTACTTC.

This clone has more than one count but fewer than ten. CDR3 nucleotide sequence: TGTGCCAGCAGCGTAGATCAACAGGGGGCCTATGGCTACACCTTC. Residues: CASSVDQQGAYGYTF. J is TRBJ1-2 and V is TRBV9, with 9 bases aligning to TRBD1. The CDR3 consists of 15 residues. Germline CDR1 SGDLS, CDR2 YYNGEE. V lost 0 bases to trimming and J lost 4 bases; unmatched junction nucleotides: 4.